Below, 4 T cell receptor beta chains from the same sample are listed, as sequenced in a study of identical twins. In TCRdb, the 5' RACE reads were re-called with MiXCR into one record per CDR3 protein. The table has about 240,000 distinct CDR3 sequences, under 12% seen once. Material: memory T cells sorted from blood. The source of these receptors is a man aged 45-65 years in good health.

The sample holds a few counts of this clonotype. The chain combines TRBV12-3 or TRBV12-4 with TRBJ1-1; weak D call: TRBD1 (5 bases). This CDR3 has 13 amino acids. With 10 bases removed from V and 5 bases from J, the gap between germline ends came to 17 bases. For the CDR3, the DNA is TGTGCCACCTCAAAACCGGGGGGTACTGAAGCTTTCTTT. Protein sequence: CATSKPGGTEAFF.

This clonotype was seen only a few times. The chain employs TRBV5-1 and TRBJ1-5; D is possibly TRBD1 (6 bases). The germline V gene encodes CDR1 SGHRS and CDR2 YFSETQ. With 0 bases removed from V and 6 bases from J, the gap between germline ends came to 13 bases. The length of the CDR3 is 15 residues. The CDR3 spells CASSLEAGAPQPQHF. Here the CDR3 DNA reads TGCGCCAGCAGCTTGGAGGCAGGGGCCCCTCAGCCCCAGCATTTT.

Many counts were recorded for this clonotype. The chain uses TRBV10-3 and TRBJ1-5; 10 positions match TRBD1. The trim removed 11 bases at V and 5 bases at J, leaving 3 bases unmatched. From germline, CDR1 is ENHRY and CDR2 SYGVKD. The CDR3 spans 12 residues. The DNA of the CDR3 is TGTGCCTCAGGACAGGGGGATCAGCCCCAGCATTTT. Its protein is CASGQGDQPQHF.

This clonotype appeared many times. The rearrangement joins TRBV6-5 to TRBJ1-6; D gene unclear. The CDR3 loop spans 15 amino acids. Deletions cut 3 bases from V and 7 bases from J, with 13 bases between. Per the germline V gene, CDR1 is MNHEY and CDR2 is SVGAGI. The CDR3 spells CASSYQGFLNSPLHF. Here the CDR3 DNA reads TGTGCCAGCAGTTATCAAGGGTTTCTCAATTCACCCCTCCACTTT.